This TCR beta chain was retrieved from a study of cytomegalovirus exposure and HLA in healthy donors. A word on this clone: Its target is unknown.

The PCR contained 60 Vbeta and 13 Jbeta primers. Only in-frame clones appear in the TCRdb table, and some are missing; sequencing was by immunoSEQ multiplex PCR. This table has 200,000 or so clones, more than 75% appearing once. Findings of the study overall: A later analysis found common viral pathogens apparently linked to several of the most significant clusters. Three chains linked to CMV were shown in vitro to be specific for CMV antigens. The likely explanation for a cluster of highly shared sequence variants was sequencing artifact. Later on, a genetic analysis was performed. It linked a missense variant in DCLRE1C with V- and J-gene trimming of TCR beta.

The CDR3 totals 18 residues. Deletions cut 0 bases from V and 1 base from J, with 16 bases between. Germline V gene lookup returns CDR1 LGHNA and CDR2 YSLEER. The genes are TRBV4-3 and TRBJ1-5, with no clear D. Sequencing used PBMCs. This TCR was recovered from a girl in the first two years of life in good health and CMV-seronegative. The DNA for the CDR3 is TGCGCCAGCAGCCAAGAGGTCGGGGATTCAGCGAGCAATCAGCCCCAGCATTTT. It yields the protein CASSQEVGDSASNQPQHF.